These T cell receptor beta chains were read from a single sample in a study of cytomegalovirus exposure and HLA in healthy donors. Some clones are missing from TCRdb's copy, which holds only in-frame ones; the method was immunoSEQ multiplex PCR. The sample holds about 280,000 clones; around nine tenths are singletons and the top ten take approximately 2%. The specimen sequenced was PBMCs. The receptor set was obtained from a woman under 30 in good health and CMV-seronegative. Each CDR3 is given with its conserved first and last residue. The D gene is left open where the match is weak. Clone size appears in some rows only: once, few, many, or a class for an expanded clone.

TRBJ1-2	TRBV11-2	15	NA	NA	CASSLDTGTGYGYTF	TGTGCCAGCAGCTTAGATACGGGTACAGGTTATGGCTACACCTTC
TRBJ1-1	TRBV6-5	14	NA	NA	CASSYSTLNTEAFF	TGTGCCAGCAGTTACTCTACATTGAACACTGAAGCTTTCTTT
TRBJ1-2	TRBV6-5	15	TRBD1	NA	CASSYDRAGGNGYTF	TGTGCCAGCAGTTACGACCGGGCAGGGGGTAATGGCTACACCTTC
TRBJ2-5	TRBV10-3	14	TRBD1	NA	CAISGTGGQETQYF	TGTGCCATCAGTGGGACAGGGGGACAAGAGACCCAGTACTTC
TRBJ1-5	TRBV10-3	14	TRBD1	NA	CAISATGKDQPQHF	TGTGCCATCAGTGCGACAGGGAAGGATCAGCCCCAGCATTTT
TRBJ1-4	TRBV5-8	17	NA	NA	CASSSRGEGMRDEKLFF	TGTGCCAGCAGCTCCCGCGGCGAGGGTATGAGGGATGAAAAACTGTTTTTT
TRBJ2-2	TRBV9	17	TRBD1	NA	CASSAHIPGQGTGELFF	TGTGCCAGCAGCGCCCATATTCCGGGACAGGGAACCGGGGAGCTGTTTTTT
TRBJ2-3	TRBV5-1	15	NA	NA	CASSDDRAGTDTQYF	TGCGCCAGCAGCGACGATCGTGCGGGCACAGATACGCAGTATTTT
TRBJ1-2	TRBV21-1	15	NA	once	CASNLSTGTLYGYTF	TGTGCCAGCAACCTATCTACCGGGACTCTCTATGGCTACACCTTC
TRBJ1-3	TRBV19	15	NA	NA	CASRPDSSSGNTIYF	TGTGCCAGTAGACCGGACTCAAGTTCTGGAAACACCATATATTTT
TRBJ1-4	TRBV19	14	NA	NA	CATAVGGGSEKLFF	TGTGCCACCGCGGTTGGGGGGGGATCTGAAAAACTGTTTTTT
TRBJ2-7	TRBV9	16	TRBD2	NA	CASSVDGGGAIYEQYF	TGTGCCAGCAGCGTAGATGGCGGGGGGGCCATCTACGAGCAGTACTTC
TRBJ2-1	TRBV10-1	14	TRBD2	NA	CASSLAGGPNEQFF	TGCGCCAGCAGCCTAGCGGGGGGACCCAATGAGCAGTTCTTC
TRBJ2-6	TRBV29-1	18	NA	NA	CSVEIRGKGPSGANVLTF	TGCAGCGTTGAAATTCGCGGGAAGGGCCCCTCTGGGGCCAACGTCCTGACTTTC
TRBJ1-1	TRBV30	10	NA	NA	CACSRGRNAF	TGTGCCTGTTCTCGGGGGAGAAACGCTTTT
TRBJ2-7	TRBV6-1	15	TRBD2	NA	CASSAGRDPFYEQYF	TGTGCCAGCAGTGCGGGGAGGGACCCGTTCTACGAGCAGTACTTC
TRBJ2-7	TRBV7-2	15	TRBD1	NA	CASSLLGQGFYEQYF	TGTGCCAGCAGCTTACTTGGACAGGGCTTTTACGAGCAGTACTTC
TRBJ2-2	TRBV10-1	18	TRBD2	once	CASSNPLAGGSNTGELFF	TGCGCCAGCAGTAACCCACTAGCGGGGGGGTCGAACACCGGGGAGCTGTTTTTT
TRBJ2-5	TRBV6-6	13	NA	NA	CASTNGFQETQYF	TGTGCCAGCACCAACGGGTTCCAAGAGACCCAGTACTTC
TRBJ1-1	TRBV5-1	12	NA	once	CASSLMGAEAFF	TGCGCCAGCAGCTTGATGGGAGCTGAAGCTTTCTTT
TRBJ1-1	TRBV4-2	15	TRBD1	NA	CASSQDRQGNTEAFF	TGTGCCAGCAGCCAAGATAGACAGGGGAACACTGAAGCTTTCTTT
TRBJ2-7	TRBV13	13	NA	NA	CASSPGSSYEQYF	TGTGCCAGCAGCCCTGGGAGCTCCTACGAGCAGTACTTC
TRBJ1-5	TRBV29-1	13	NA	NA	CSVVQGPNQPQHF	TGCAGCGTTGTACAGGGCCCTAATCAGCCCCAGCATTTT
TRBJ1-3	TRBV7-9	15	NA	NA	CASSLSGAVGDTIYF	TGTGCCAGCAGCTTATCAGGGGCCGTCGGGGACACCATATATTTT
TRBJ2-1	TRBV6-6	15	NA	NA	CASSILRGGQNEQFF	TGTGCCAGCAGTATCTTGAGGGGGGGCCAAAATGAGCAGTTCTTC
TRBJ2-2	TRBV18	15	NA	NA	CASSPWEAGTGELFF	TGTGCCAGCTCACCATGGGAGGCGGGGACCGGGGAGCTGTTTTTT
TRBJ2-1	TRBV7-9	15	TRBD2	NA	CSSSRPSGLYNEQFF	TGTTCCAGCAGCCGACCTAGCGGCCTTTACAATGAGCAGTTCTTC
TRBJ1-6	TRBV6-1	15	TRBD1	NA	CASSEGTKGAQEVHF	TGTGCCAGCAGTGAGGGGACAAAGGGGGCACAGGAGGTCCACTTT